The rows below give T cell receptor beta chains drawn from one sample of a study of shared clonotypes between healthy human individuals. Only in-frame clones appear in the TCRdb table, and some are missing; sequencing was by immunoSEQ multiplex PCR. The profile shows roughly 2.5 million clones, just over 90% of them singletons. The material sequenced was naive CD4+ T cells sorted from blood. All receptors derive from a man between 18 and 35 years old in good health. Each CDR3 is given with its conserved first and last residue.

v_gene | CDR3aa
TRBV11-2 | CASSLSRVAGELFF
TRBV5-1 | CASSYGQGSGYTF
TRBV28 | CASTRVSYEQYF
TRBV4-1 | CASTPRWLNTGELFF
TRBV6-5 | CASSRTGENTEAFF
TRBV5-8 | CASSLGGRRVGEQYF
TRBV27 | CASSSRQYGNQPQHF
TRBV5-1 | CASSKGQGDQPQHF
TRBV6-5 | CASSSRGSGANVLTF
TRBV19 | CASSPSGAVNYGYTF
TRBV28 | CASTMADSTGDTEAFF
TRBV18 | CASSRDQETQYF
TRBV7-8 | CASRPGTDNSPLHF
TRBV28 | CASSQGTVGETQYF
TRBV7-7 | CASSYHRAETQYF
TRBV7-9 | CASSLARTGTYEQYF
TRBV5-6 | CASSLMRTRGGIETQYF
TRBV7-9 | CASSLAGASGETQYF
TRBV4-3 | CASSQDGQAGIPSYNEQFF
TRBV7-3 | CASSPGRLMETQYF
TRBV6-5 | CASSYSGGTADSEQYF
TRBV6-1 | CASSVTLGTEAFF
TRBV5-6 | CASSFRGGGTDTQYF
TRBV28 | CASSHDRPNEQYF
TRBV4-1 | CASSPWGKGVNTEAFF
TRBV7-2 | CASSLPAYNEQFF
TRBV7-2 | CASSLFQEQFF
TRBV1 | CTSSQALHTEAFF
TRBV30 | CAWSPQSNQPQHF
TRBV28 | CATELAGGEQYF
TRBV2 | CASSERGTGLNSPLHF
TRBV6-6 | CASSGPQGGPSPLHF
TRBV6-1 | CASIGTVDTIYF
TRBV18 | CASSPGQGLEGTQYF
TRBV10-3 | CAITRDRDTEAFF
TRBV5-1 | CASSFTGHGNTIYF
TRBV7-2 | CASSLEGTSGRGYEQYF
TRBV30 | CAWGNTEAFF
TRBV4-1 | CASSQEGGTAANYGYTF
TRBV6-5 | CASSYWFDRVDGYTF
TRBV7-2 | CASSSVAGTSLYEQYF
TRBV9 | CASSVDIDSYEQYF
TRBV16 | CASSHFRLAGIHEQYF
TRBV27 | CASRGQGTYNEQFF
TRBV18 | CASSPPAQQETQYF
TRBV12-5 | CASDDKGRGEAFF
TRBV18 | CASSPQTGTGIYEQYF
TRBV30 | CAWVGGAGEDNEQFF
TRBV20-1 | CSASGTLEAFF
TRBV7-3 | CASSLNGGPSDTQYF
TRBV6-5 | CASRRTGIYEQYF
TRBV5-4 | CASSFQGVSTDTQYF
TRBV10-2 | CASSANYEQYF
TRBV7-2 | CASSSGLAKETQYF